This entry is about one TCR beta chain. The repertoire was sequenced with immunoSEQ multiplex PCR; TCRdb's copy has only in-frame clones and lacks some. The sample carries 150,000 to 200,000 clones, about 94% recorded once. These data come from a study of T cell responses to AZD1222 COVID-19 vaccine. The germline gives CDR1 SQVTM, CDR2 ANQGSEA. Trimming took off 5 bases at V and 7 bases at J, with 11 bases between the two ends. The CDR3 spans 11 residues. The clonotype was recovered from an adult in good health. Specimen: peripheral blood, collected on day 0 of AZD1222 vaccination. The chain carries TRBV29-1 and TRBJ1-2, with D maybe TRBD1 (5 bases). The CDR3 protein is CSVPGSGGYTF. CDR3 nucleotides: TGCAGCGTTCCAGGGTCGGGTGGCTACACCTTC.